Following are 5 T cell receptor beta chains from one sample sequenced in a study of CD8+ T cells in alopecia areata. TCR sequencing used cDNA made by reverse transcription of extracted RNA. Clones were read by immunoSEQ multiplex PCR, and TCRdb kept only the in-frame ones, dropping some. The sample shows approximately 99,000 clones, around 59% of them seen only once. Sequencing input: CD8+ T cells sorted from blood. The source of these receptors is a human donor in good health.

CDR3 coding DNA: TGTGCCAGCAGCTCCTCTCTAGCCGGATCCACAGATACGCAGTATTTT. Protein sequence: CASSSSLAGSTDTQYF. V and J are TRBV13 and TRBJ2-3; D is perhaps TRBD2 (5 bases). Trimming stripped 4 bases from V and 2 bases from J, with 16 bases between. Per the germline V gene, CDR1 is PRHDT and CDR2 is FYEKMQ (reference sequence). The CDR3 loop spans 16 amino acids.

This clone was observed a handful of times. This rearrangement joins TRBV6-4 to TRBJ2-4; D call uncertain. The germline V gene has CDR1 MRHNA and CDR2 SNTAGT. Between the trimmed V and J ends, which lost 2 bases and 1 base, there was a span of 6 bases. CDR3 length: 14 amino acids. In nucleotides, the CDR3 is TGTGCCAGCAGTGACCTCAGCGCCAAAAACATTCAGTACTTC. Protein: CASSDLSAKNIQYF.

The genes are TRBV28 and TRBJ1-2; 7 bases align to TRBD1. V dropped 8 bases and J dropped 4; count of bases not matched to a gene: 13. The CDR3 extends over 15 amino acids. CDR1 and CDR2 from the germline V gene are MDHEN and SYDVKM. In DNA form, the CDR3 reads TGTGCCAGCGAGGACGGGGGACAGATTTTCTATGGCTACACCTTC. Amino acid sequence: CASEDGGQIFYGYTF.

DNA of the CDR3: TGTGCCAGCAGCCTGGGGCCCGATAGCAATCAGCCCCAGCATTTT. It yields the protein CASSLGPDSNQPQHF. The rearrangement joins TRBV5-6 to TRBJ1-5, with D perhaps matching TRBD1 (5 bases). Looked up from germline, CDR1 is SGHDT and CDR2 is YYEEEE. Deletions cut 4 bases from V and 0 bases from J, with 11 bases between. This CDR3 has 15 amino acids.

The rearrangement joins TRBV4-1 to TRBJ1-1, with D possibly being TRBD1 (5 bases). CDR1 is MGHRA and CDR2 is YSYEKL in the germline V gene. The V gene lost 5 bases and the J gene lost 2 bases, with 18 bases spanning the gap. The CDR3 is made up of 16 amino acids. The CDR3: CASSSLLGQTNTEAFF. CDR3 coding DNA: TGCGCCAGCAGCTCCCTTCTGGGGCAGACAAACACTGAAGCTTTCTTT.